This T cell receptor (beta chain) was sequenced in a study of naive and memory T cell subsets. The sample holds many counts of this clonotype. Amplification of ligated cDNA took four PCR rounds with SP2 and nested alpha and beta constant primers. TCRdb recomputed calls from the UMI-ligation and nested PCR reads with MiXCR, one row per CDR3 protein. Among tens of thousands of distinct CDR3 sequences listed, about 11% were seen once. Germline assignment: CDR1 SGHNT and CDR2 YYREEE (reference sequence). Trimming stripped 2 bases from V and 2 bases from J, with 11 bases between. The CDR3 is made up of 14 amino acids. The treatment here: skin biopsy from PPD injection site in Mantoux-positive individual. An oligonucleotide containing a UMI was ligated to the 3' end of TCR cDNA.

The V gene is TRBV5-4, the J gene TRBJ2-7; D perhaps matches TRBD1 (6 bases). This receptor was taken from an adult in good health. The sample in question was skin, obtained from a tuberculin skin test site. CDR3 sequence reads: CASSFSEGAYEQYF. The CDR3 DNA reads TGTGCCAGCAGCTTTAGCGAGGGGGCCTACGAGCAGTACTTC.